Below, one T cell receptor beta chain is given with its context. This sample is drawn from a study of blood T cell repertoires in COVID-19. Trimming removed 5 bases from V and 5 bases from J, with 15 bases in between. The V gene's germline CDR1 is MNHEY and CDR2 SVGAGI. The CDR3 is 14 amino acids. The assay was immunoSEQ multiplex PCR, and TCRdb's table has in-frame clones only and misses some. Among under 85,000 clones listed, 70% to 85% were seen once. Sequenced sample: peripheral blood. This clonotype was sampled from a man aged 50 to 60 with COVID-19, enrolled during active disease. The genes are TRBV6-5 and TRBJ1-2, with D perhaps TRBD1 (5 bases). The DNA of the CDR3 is TGTGCCAGCAGTCGCAACACAGGTTTTTATGGCTACACCTTC. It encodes CASSRNTGFYGYTF.